The clone carrying this T cell receptor (beta chain) occurred many times. The antigen is undetermined. Researchers sorted naive CD8 T cells as cells that were CD8+CD4-CCR7+CD45RA+. This sample was included in a study of molecular identifiers for immune sequencing clone quantification. Study findings and constraints: Clones that exceeded 20 RNA copies held over 98% of effector molecules, yet under 1% in naive cells.

Bulk TCR libraries were made with methods that had been previously described and with listed TCR primers. TCRdb re-called the PCR reads through MiXCR, storing one row per CDR3 protein. Of some 650,000 distinct CDR3 sequences in the sample, nearly 20% were seen once. This CDR3 is 12 amino acids long. V dropped 2 bases and J dropped 3; count of bases not matched to a gene: 1. In germline, CDR1 is SQVTM, CDR2 ANQGSEA. Sequenced material: naive CD8+ T cells from blood, with Jurkat cell RNA spiked in. Noted subset: FACS-sorted CD8+CD4-CCR7+CD45RA+ naive T cells. The chain uses TRBV29-1 and TRBJ2-7; TRBD2 aligns across 7 bases. The receptor comes from a human donor in good health. Some libraries in this study had Jurkat cell RNA spiked in. CDR3 DNA sequence: TGCAGCGTTGAAAGCGGGGACTACGAGCAGTACTTC. Protein sequence: CSVESGDYEQYF.